The T cell receptor beta chain under discussion was sequenced for a study of monozygotic twins with inflammatory bowel disease (dated by TCRdb to between 2017 and 2020). Regarding the research as a whole: The complete study included roughly 30 monozygotic twin pairs: 19 IBD-discordant Danish pairs and nine German pairs, of which four were IBD-concordant and five were IBD-discordant. Each individual had, on average, about 151 000 unique TCRalpha sequences and 181 000 unique TCRbeta sequences available for analysis. Disease-associated traits were sought mainly through comparisons between IBD patients and their genetically identical healthy co-twins within discordant pairs. The research as a whole found: Differing immunosuppressive treatments among patients may have added background noise and inter-individual variability to the repertoires. The analysis was unable to tell different T cell subtypes apart. IBD patients shared fewer clonotypes with other individuals than healthy twins did, most markedly in patients showing signs of disease activity. IBD patients had lower TCRbeta repertoire diversity, measured by the inverse Simpson index, than their healthy co-twins. No single strong signal or clonotype linked to IBD turned up in the results, so the idea that one exists was not supported. Repertoire similarity did not differ between concordant and discordant twins, possibly due to limited statistical power.

To prepare the library, 5' RACE was applied. For each TCR library, roughly 3,600 ng of total RNA was used. For each sample, cDNA was synthesized in eight separate reactions using SMARTScribe reverse transcriptase. Unique molecular identifiers containing a 6-nucleotide sample barcode were introduced through template switching during cDNA synthesis. Two nested PCRs of roughly 16 and 10 cycles amplified the TCRalpha and TCRbeta cDNA, and bead purification followed each PCR. Before amplification, the cDNA was both treated with uracil DNA-glycosylase and purified with the QIAquick PCR purification kit. The second PCR was the step at which Illumina TruSeq-compatible adapters and sample-specific barcodes were added. Library quality and concentration were assessed using TapeStation and Qubit, and about 5 ng of each library was pooled. The pooled libraries were sequenced with 2 x 100 bp reads and custom sequencing primers on an Illumina HiSeq2500 single-index Rapid Run. Per the original workflow: UMI-based consensus assembly with MiGEC version 1.2.6 was used to correct PCR and sequencing errors. MiXCR version 2.1.1 was used to carry out V(D)J alignment, clonotype assembly and CDR3 extraction. Gene usage, clonotype sharing and MAIT/NKT TCR abundance were normalised by analysing the top 1000, 10 000 and 20 000 clonotypes per sample. Diversity was computed as the inverse Simpson index with the vegan R package after downsampling to 27 000 UMIs. Paired Mann-Whitney U tests were applied to discordant twin pairs, and Benjamini-Hochberg correction was used for multiple testing. TCRdb reprocessed the reads, and each CDR3 protein sequence is entered once, without DNA. The V and J calls were not made by the authors but by TCRdb's processing. The sample has around 450,000 distinct CDR3 sequences on record. More than 2% of the sample rests with the top ten.

The germline V gene specifies SNHLY as CDR1 and FYNNEI as CDR2. From its cysteine to its phenylalanine, the CDR3 spans 14 amino acids. No DNA accompanies this entry. As to this clonotype: Its antigen is currently not known.

From each donor, an approximately 2.5 ml peripheral blood sample was collected into PAXgene tubes and stored at -80 degrees C. Total RNA was isolated from whole blood with the PAXgene blood miRNA kit on an automated QIAcube, without T cell sorting. Peripheral blood from monozygotic twin pairs who were concordant or discordant for inflammatory bowel disease underwent deep TCRalpha and TCRbeta repertoire profiling using unique molecular barcoding. Smoking habits were recorded for all twin pairs, with individuals classified as current, former or never smokers. The sequence joins TRBV2 to TRBJ1-6; TCRdb indicates TRBD1, and absent DNA this call remains unverified. Input material: blood. The receptor was derived from a human donor with ulcerative colitis or Crohn's disease, or a healthy co-twin of an affected twin (not recorded which). The CDR3 reads as follows: CASSGTGYNSPLHF.